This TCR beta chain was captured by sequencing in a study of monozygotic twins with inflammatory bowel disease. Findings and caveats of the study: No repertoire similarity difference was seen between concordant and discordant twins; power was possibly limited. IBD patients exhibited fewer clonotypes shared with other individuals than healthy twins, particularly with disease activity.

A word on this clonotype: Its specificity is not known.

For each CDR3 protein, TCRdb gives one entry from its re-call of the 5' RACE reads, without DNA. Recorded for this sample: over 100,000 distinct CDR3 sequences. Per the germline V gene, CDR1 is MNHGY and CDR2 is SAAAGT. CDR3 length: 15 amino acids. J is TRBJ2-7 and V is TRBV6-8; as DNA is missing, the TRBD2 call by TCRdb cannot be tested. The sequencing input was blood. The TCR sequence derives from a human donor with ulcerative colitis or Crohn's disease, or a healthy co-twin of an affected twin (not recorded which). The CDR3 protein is CASSYCGGPNYEQYF.